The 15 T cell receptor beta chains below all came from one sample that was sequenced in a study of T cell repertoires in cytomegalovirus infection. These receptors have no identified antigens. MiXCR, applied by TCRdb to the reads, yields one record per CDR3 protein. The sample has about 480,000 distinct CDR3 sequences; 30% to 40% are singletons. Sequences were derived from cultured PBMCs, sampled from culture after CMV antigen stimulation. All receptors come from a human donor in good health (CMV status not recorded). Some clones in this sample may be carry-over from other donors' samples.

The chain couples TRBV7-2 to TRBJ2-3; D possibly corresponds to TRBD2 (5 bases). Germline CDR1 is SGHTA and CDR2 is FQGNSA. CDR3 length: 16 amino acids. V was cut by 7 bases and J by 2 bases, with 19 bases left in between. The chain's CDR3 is CASTRGRRAFTDTQYF. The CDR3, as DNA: TGTGCCAGCACCCGGGGTAGACGGGCTTTCACAGATACGCAGTATTTT.

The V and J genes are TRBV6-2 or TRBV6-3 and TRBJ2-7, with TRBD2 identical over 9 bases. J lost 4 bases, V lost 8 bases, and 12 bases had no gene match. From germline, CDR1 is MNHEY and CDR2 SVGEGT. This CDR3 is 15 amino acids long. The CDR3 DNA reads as TGTGCCAGCTCAAGAGAGACTAGCGGAGAATACGAGCAGTACTTC. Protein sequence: CASSRETSGEYEQYF.

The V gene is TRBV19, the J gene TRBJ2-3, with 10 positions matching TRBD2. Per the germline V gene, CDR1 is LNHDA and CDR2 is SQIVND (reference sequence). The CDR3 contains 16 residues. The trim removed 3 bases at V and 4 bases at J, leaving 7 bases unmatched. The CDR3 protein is CASSIRPSGSSDTQYF. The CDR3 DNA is TGTGCCAGTAGTATTCGTCCTAGCGGGAGTTCAGATACGCAGTATTTT.

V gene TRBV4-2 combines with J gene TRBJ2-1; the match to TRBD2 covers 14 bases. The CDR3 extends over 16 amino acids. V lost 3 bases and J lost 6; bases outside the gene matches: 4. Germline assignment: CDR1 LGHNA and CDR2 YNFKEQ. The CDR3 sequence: CASSHAGTSGSNEQFF. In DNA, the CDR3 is TGTGCCAGCAGCCACGCCGGGACTAGCGGGAGCAATGAGCAGTTCTTC.

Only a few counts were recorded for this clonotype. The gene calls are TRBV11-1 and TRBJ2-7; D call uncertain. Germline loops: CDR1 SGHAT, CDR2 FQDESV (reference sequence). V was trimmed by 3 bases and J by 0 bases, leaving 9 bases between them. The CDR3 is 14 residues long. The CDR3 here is CASSFSRYSYEQYF. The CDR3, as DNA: TGTGCCAGCAGCTTCAGTCGGTACTCCTACGAGCAGTACTTC.

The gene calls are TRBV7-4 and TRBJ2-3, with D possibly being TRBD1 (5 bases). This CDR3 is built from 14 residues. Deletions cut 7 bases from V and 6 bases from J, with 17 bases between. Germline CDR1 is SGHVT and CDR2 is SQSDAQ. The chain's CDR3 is CASTLLQDRDTQYF. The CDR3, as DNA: TGTGCCAGCACTCTCTTACAGGACCGGGATACGCAGTATTTT.

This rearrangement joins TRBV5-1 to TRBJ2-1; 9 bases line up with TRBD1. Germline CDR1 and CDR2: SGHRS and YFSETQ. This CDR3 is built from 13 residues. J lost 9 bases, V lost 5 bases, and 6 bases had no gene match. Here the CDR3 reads CASRIQGAVEQFF. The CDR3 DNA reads TGCGCCAGCAGGATACAGGGGGCTGTTGAGCAGTTCTTC.

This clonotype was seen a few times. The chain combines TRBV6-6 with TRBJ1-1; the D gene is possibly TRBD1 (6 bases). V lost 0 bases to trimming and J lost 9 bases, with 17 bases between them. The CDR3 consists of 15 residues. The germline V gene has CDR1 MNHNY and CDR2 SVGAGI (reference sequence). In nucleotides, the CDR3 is TGTGCCAGCAGTTACTCCCCGGCCACAGGGAGCAAAGCTTTCTTT. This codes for CASSYSPATGSKAFF.

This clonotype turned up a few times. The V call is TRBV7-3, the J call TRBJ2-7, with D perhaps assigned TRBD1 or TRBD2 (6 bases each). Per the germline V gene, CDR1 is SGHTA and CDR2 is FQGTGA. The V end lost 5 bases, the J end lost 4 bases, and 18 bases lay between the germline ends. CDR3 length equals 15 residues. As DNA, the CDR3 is TGTGCCAGCAGCCCATCGGCGGGACAAGTTTACGAGCAGTACTTC. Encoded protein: CASSPSAGQVYEQYF.

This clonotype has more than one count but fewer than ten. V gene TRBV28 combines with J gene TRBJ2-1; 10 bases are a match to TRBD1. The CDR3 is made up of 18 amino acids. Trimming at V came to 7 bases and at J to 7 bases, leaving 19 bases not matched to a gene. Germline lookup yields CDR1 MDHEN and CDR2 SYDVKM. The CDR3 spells CASTNKLSGTGEGNEQFF. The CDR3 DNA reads TGTGCCAGCACCAATAAATTATCCGGGACAGGGGAAGGGAATGAGCAGTTCTTC. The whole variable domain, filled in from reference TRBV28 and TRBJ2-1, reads DVKVTQSSRYLVKRTGEKVFLECVQDMDHENMFWYRQDPGLGLRLIYFSYDVKMKEKGDIPEGYSVSREKKERFSLILESASTNQTSMYLCASTNKLSGTGEGNEQFFGPGTRLTVL.

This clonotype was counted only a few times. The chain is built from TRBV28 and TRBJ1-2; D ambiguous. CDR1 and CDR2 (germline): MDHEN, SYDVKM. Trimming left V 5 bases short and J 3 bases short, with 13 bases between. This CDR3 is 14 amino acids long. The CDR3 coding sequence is TGTGCCAGCAGTCCCTCGGACGGCTACTATGGCTACACCTTC. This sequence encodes CASSPSDGYYGYTF.

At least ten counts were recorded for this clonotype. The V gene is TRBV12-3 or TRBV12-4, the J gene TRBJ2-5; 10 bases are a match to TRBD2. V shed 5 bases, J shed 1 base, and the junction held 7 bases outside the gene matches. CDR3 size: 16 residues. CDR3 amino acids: CASSVRLAGAQETQYF. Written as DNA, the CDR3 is TGTGCCAGCAGTGTCCGACTAGCGGGTGCCCAAGAGACCCAGTACTTC.

The CDR3 loop reads CASSLRTAGGEQFF. CDR3 nucleotides: TGTGCCAGCAGTTTAAGAACCGCCGGAGGTGAGCAGTTCTTC. This chain connects TRBV12-3 or TRBV12-4 to TRBJ2-1, with TRBD2 as a possible D gene (5 bases). Trimming stripped 2 bases from V and 9 bases from J, with 14 bases between. CDR3 length equals 14 residues.

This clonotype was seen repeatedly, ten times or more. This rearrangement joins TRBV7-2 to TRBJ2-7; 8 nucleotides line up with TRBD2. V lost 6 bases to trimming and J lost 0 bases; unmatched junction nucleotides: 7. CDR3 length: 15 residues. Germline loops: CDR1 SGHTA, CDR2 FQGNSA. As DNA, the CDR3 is TGTGCCAGCAGACGGCCCCGGGGGGGCTCCTACGAGCAGTACTTC. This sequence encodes CASRRPRGGSYEQYF.

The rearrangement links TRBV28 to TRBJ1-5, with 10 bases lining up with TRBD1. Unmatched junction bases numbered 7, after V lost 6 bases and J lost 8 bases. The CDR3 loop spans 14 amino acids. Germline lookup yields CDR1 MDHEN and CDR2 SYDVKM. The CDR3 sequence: CASSPDRGWKPQHF. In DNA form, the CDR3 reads TGTGCCAGCAGCCCGGACAGGGGGTGGAAGCCCCAGCATTTT.